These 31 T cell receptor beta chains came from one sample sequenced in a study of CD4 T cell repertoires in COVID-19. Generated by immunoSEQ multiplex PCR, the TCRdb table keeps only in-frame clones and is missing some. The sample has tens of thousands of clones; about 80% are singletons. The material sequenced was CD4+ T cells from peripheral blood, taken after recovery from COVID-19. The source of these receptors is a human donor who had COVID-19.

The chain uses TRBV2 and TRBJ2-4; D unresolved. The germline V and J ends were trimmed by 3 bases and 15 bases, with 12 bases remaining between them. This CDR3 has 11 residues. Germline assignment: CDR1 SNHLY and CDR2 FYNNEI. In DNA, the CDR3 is TGTGCCAGCAGTGATAGGTTATTTAGGTACTTC. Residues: CASSDRLFRYF. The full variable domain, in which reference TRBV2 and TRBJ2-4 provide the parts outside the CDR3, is EPEVTQTPSHQVTQMGQEVILRCVPISNHLYFYWYRQILGQKVEFLVSFYNNEISEKSEIFDDQFSVERPDGSNFTLKIRSTKLEDSAMYFCASSDRLFRYFGAGTRLSVL.

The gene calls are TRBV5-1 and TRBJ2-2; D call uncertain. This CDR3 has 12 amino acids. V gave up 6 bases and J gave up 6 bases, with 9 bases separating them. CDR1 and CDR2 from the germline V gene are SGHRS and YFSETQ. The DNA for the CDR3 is TGCGCCAGCAACTTCGGTGCCGGGGAGCTGTTTTTT. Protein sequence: CASNFGAGELFF.

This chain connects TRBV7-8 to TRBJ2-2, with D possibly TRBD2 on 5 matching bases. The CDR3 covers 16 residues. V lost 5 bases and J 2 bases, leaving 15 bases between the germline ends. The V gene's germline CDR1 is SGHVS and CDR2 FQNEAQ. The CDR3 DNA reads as TGTGCCAGCAGCCTCAGTGAGGGTAAAAACACCGGGGAGCTGTTTTTT. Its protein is CASSLSEGKNTGELFF. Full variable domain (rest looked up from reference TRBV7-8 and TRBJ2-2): GAGVSQSPRYKVAKRGQDVALRCDPISGHVSLFWYQQALGQGPEFLTYFQNEAQLDKSGLPSDRFFAERPEGSVSTLKIQRTQQEDSAVYLCASSLSEGKNTGELFFGEGSRLTVL.

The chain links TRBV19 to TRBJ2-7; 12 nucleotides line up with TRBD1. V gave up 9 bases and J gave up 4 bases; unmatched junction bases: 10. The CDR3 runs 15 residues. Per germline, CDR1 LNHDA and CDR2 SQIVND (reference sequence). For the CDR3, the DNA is TGTGCCAGCACGGGACAGGGGGCTGTTGGGTACGAGCAGTACTTC. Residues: CASTGQGAVGYEQYF.

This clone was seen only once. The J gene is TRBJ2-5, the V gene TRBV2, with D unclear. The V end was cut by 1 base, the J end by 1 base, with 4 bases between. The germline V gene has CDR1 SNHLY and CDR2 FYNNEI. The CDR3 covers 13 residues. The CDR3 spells CASSEGTQETQYF. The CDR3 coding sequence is TGTGCCAGCAGTGAAGGGACCCAAGAGACCCAGTACTTC.

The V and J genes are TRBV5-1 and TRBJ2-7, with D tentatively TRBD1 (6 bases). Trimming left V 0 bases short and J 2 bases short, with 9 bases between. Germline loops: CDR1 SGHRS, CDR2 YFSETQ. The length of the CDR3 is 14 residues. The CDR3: CASSLAGQPYEQYF. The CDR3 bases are TGCGCCAGCAGCTTGGCCGGACAGCCCTACGAGCAGTACTTC.

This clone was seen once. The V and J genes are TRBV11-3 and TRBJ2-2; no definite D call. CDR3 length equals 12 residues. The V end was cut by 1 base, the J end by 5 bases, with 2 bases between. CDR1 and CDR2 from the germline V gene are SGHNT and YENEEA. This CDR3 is CASSLVTGELFF. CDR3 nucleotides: TGTGCCAGCAGCTTAGTAACCGGGGAGCTGTTTTTT. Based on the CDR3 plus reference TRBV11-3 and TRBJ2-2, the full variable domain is EAGVVQSPRYKIIEKKQPVAFWCNPISGHNTLYWYLQNLGQGPELLIRYENEEAVDDSQLPKDRFSAERLKGVDSTLKIQPAELGDSAVYLCASSLVTGELFFGEGSRLTVL.

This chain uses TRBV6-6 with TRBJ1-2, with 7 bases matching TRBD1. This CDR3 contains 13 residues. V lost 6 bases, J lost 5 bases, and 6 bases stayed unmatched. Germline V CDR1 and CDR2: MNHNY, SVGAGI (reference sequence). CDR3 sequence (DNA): TGTGCCAGCAGCCCTGACAGGGAGTATGGCTACACCTTC. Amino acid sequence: CASSPDREYGYTF.

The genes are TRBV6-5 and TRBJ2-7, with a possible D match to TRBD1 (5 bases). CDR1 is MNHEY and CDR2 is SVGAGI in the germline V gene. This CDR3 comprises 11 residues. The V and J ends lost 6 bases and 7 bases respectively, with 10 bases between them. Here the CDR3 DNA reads TGTGCCAGCAGCCCAGGACAAGAGCAGTACTTC. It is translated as CASSPGQEQYF.

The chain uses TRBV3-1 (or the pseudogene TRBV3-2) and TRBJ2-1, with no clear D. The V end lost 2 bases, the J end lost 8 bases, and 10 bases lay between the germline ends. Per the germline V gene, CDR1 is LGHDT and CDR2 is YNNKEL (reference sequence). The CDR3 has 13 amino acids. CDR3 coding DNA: TGTGCCAGCAGCCAACACCTCGCACATGAGCAGTTCTTC. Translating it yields CASSQHLAHEQFF.

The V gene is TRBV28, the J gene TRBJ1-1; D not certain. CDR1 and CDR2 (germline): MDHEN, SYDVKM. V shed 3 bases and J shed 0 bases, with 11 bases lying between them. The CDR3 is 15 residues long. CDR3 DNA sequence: TGTGCCAGCAGTTTTACCCGACGGATGAACACTGAAGCTTTCTTT. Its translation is CASSFTRRMNTEAFF.

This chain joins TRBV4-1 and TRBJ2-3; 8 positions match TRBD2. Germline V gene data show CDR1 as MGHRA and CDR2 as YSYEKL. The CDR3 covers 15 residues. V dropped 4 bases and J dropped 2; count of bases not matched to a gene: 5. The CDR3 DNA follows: TGCGCCAGCAGCCTGATGACTAGCGCCACAGATACGCAGTATTTT. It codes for CASSLMTSATDTQYF.

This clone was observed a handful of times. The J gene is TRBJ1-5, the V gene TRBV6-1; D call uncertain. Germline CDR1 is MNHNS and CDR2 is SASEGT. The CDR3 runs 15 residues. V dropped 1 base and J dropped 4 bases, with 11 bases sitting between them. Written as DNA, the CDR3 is TGTGCCAGCAGTGAAGACGGTGGAGGAAATCAGCCCCAGCATTTT. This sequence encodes CASSEDGGGNQPQHF.

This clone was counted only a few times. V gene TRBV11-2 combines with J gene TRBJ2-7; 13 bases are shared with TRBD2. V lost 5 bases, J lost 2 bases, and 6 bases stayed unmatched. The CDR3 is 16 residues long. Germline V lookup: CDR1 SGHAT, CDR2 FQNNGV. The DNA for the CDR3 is TGTGCCAGCAGCCCTCTGACTAGCGGGGGGACCTACGAGCAGTACTTC. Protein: CASSPLTSGGTYEQYF.

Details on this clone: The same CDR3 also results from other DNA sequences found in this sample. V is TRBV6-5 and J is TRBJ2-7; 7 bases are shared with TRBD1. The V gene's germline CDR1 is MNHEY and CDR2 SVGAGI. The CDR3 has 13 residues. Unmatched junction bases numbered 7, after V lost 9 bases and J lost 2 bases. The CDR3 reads CASNRGPTYEQYF. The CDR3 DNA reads TGTGCCAGTAACAGGGGCCCTACCTACGAGCAGTACTTC.

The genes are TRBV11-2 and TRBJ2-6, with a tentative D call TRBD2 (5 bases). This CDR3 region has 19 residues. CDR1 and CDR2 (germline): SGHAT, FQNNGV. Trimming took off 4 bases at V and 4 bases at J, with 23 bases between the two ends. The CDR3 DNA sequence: TGTGCCAGCAGCTCCCTCAATAGCGTACTTTTTTACGGGGCCAACGTCCTGACTTTC. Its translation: CASSSLNSVLFYGANVLTF.

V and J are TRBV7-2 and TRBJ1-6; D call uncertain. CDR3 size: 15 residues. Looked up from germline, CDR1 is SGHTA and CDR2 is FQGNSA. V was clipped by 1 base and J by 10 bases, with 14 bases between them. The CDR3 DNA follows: TGTGCCAGCAGCTTAGGTTTGGCGGGGATGTCACCCCTCCACTTT. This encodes CASSLGLAGMSPLHF.

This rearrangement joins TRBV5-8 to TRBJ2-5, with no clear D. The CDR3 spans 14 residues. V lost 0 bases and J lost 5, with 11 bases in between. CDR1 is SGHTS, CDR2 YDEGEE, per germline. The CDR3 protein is CASSLEIGAETQYF. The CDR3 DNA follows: TGTGCCAGCAGCTTGGAGATAGGTGCGGAGACCCAGTACTTC.

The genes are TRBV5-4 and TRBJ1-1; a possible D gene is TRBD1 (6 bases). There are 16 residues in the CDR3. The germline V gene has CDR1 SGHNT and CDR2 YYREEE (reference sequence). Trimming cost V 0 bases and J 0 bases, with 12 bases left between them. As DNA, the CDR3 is TGTGCCAGCAGCTTGGATCCGGGGGCGCTGAACACTGAAGCTTTCTTT. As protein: CASSLDPGALNTEAFF.

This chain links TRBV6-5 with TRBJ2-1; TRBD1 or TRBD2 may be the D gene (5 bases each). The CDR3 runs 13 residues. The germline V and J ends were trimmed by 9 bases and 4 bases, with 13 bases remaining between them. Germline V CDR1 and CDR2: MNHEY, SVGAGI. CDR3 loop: CASRGPPYNEQFF. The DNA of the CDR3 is TGTGCCAGTAGGGGACCCCCTTACAATGAGCAGTTCTTC.

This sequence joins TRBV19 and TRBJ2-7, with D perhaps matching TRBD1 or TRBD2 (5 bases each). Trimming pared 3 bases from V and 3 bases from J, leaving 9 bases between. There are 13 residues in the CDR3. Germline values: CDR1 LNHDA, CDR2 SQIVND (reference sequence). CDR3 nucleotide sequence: TGTGCCAGTAGTATTCGGGGCAACTACGAGCAGTACTTC. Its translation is CASSIRGNYEQYF.

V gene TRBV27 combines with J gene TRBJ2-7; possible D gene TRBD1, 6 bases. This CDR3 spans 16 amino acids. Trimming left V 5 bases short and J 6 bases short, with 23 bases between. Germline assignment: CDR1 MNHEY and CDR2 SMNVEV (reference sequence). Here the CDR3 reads CASSQLPGRGLFEQYF. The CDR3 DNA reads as TGTGCCAGCAGTCAACTCCCGGGCAGGGGTTTATTCGAGCAGTACTTC.

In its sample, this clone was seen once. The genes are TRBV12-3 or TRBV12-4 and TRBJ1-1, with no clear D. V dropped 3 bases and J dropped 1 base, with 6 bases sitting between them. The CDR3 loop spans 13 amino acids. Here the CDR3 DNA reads TGTGCCAGCAGTTTGGCAGGGAACACTGAAGCTTTCTTT. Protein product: CASSLAGNTEAFF.

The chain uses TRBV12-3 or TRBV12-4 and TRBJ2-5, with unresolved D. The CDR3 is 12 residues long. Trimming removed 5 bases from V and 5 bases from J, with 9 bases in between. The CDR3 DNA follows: TGTGCCAGCAGTGTCTCAAGGGAGACCCAGTACTTC. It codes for CASSVSRETQYF.

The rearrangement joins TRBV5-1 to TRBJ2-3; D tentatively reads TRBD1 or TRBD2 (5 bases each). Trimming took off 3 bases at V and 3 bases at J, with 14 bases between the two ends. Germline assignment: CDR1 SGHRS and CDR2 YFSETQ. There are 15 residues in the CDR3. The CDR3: CASSSGPPPTDTQYF. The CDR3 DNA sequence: TGCGCCAGCAGCTCGGGGCCTCCTCCTACAGATACGCAGTATTTT.

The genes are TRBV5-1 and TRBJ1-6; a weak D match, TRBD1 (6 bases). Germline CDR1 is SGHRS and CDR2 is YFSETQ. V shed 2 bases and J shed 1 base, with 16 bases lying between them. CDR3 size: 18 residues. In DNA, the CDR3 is TGCGCCAGCAGCTTCTCCTCACTTCAGGGGTCCTATAATTCACCCCTCCACTTT. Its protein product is CASSFSSLQGSYNSPLHF.

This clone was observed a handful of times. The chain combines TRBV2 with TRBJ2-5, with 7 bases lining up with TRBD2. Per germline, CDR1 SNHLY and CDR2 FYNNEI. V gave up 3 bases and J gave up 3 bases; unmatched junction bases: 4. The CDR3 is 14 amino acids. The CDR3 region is CASSEGLAEETQYF. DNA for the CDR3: TGTGCCAGCAGTGAGGGGCTAGCGGAAGAGACCCAGTACTTC.

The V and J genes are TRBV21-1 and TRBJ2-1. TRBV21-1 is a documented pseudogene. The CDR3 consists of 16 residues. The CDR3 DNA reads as TGTGCCAGCAGCAAACGGGGCAGAAACTCCTACAATGAGCAGTTCTTC. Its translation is CASSKRGRNSYNEQFF.

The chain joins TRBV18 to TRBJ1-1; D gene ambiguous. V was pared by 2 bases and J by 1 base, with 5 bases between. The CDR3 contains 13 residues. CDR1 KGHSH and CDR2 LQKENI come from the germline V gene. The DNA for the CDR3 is TGTGCCAGCTCACCAATGGAGAACACTGAAGCTTTCTTT. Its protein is CASSPMENTEAFF. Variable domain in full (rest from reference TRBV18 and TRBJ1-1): NAGVMQNPRHLVRRRGQEARLRCSPMKGHSHVYWYRQLPEEGLKFMVYLQKENIIDESGMPKERFSAEFPKEGPSILRIQQVVRGDSAAYFCASSPMENTEAFFGQGTRLTVV.

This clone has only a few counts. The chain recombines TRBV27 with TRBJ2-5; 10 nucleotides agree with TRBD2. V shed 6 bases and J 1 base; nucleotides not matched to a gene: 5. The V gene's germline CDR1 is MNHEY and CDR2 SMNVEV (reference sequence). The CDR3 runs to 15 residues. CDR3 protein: CASRRGLAAQETQYF. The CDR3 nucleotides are TGTGCCAGCAGGAGAGGACTAGCGGCCCAAGAGACCCAGTACTTC.

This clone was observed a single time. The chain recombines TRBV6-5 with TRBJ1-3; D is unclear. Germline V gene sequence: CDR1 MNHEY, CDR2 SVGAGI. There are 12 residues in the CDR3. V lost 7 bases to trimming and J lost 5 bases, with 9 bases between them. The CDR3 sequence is CASMSSRNTIYF. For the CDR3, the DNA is TGTGCCAGCATGTCGTCGAGAAACACCATATATTTT.